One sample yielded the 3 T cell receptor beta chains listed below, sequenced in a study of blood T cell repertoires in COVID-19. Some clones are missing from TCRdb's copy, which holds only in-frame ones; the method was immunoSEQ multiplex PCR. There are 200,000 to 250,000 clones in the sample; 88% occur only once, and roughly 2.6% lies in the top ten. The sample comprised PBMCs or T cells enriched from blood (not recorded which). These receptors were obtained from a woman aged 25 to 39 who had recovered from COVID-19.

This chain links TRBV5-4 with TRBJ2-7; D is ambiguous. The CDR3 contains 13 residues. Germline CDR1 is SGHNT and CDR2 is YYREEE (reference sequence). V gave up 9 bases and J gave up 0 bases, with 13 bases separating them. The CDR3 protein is CATGTSSSYEQYF. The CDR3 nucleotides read TGTGCCACCGGAACCTCTAGCTCCTACGAGCAGTACTTC.

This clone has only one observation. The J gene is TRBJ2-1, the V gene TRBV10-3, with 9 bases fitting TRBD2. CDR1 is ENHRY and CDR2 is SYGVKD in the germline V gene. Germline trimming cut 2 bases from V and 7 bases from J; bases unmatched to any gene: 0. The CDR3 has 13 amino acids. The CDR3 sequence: CAISESGGNEQFF. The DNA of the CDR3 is TGTGCCATCAGTGAGAGCGGGGGGAATGAGCAGTTCTTC.

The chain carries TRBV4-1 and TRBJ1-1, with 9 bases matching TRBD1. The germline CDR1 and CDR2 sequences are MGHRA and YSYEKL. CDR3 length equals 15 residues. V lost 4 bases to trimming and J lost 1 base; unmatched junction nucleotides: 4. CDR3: CASSLRTGENTEAFF. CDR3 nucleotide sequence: TGCGCCAGCAGCCTTCGGACAGGGGAGAACACTGAAGCTTTCTTT.